The clone carrying this T cell receptor (beta chain) was detected a few times. No antigen is known for it. The isolated RNA, all of it, was reverse transcribed, so expressed TCRB transcripts were what got sequenced. Produced via immunoSEQ multiplex PCR; TCRdb's table is partial and in-frame only. The table has about 340,000 clones, about a tenth seen once. Germline V CDR1 and CDR2: SEHNR, FQNEAQ (reference sequence). Trimming left V 4 bases short and J 1 base short, with 10 bases between. The CDR3 runs 14 residues. The source of the sample is a study of beta chain features in type 1 diabetes. Broader study findings: In every one of the four CD4+ subsets, TCRB CDR3s were moderately but significantly shorter in Type 1 diabetes patients.

The source of this sequence is a man aged 25 to 45 with type 1 diabetes. The genes are TRBV7-9 and TRBJ2-5; D remains unclear. Source material: central memory CD4+ T cells from blood. CDR3 coding DNA: TGTGCCAGCAGCTCCCAGGCCATCCAAGAGACCCAGTACTTC. Its translation is CASSSQAIQETQYF.